These T cell receptor beta chains were read from a single sample in a study of blood T cell repertoires in COVID-19. Using immunoSEQ multiplex PCR, the repertoire was profiled, and TCRdb retains in-frame clones only, with some absent. The data show some 87,000 clones, with over 60% seen just once and around 21% held by the top ten. Sequenced input: peripheral blood. Every receptor here comes from a woman older than 75 with active or convalescent COVID-19. Each CDR3 is given with its conserved first and last residue. Each record gives: V gene, D gene, J gene, clone size, CDR3 DNA, CDR3 protein. The D gene is left open where the match is weak. Some rows have no size entry. The others give once, few or many, or a class for an expanded clone.

TRBV15	.	TRBJ1-5	.	TGTGCCACCAGCAGAGATCTCAGGGCTAGCAATCAGCCCCAGCATTTT	CATSRDLRASNQPQHF
TRBV16	.	TRBJ2-7	.	TGTGCCAGCAGCTCCCTTTGGAGCGACGAGCAGTACTTC	CASSSLWSDEQYF
TRBV10-3	.	TRBJ1-1	.	TGTGCCATCAGTGAGTCGATGGACAGAAGGTACACTGAAGCTTTCTTT	CAISESMDRRYTEAFF
TRBV11-2	.	TRBJ1-4	.	TGTGCCAGCAGCTTTGGCGTCCAGGAGGGACGTTTTTTT	CASSFGVQEGRFF
TRBV7-6	.	TRBJ1-2	.	TGTGCCAGCAGCTTAGATGGGGGCATGGACTATGGCTACACCTTC	CASSLDGGMDYGYTF
TRBV11-1	.	TRBJ2-3	.	TGTGCCAGCAGCTTAGGCAGGGGCACAGATACGCAGTATTTT	CASSLGRGTDTQYF
TRBV11-2	.	TRBJ2-7	.	TGTGCCAGCAGCTTAGATCCCGGGAGGGGGCCAGTCTCCTACGAGCAGTACTTC	CASSLDPGRGPVSYEQYF
TRBV7-3	TRBD1	TRBJ2-5	.	TGTGCCAGCAGATCAACAGGGGGCGCGGAGACCCAGTACTTC	CASRSTGGAETQYF
TRBV7-2	TRBD1	TRBJ2-3	.	TGTGCCAGCAGCTTACAAGTGGACAGGGGAGGTACGCAGTATTTT	CASSLQVDRGGTQYF
TRBV4-1	TRBD1	TRBJ1-2	once	TGCGCCAGCAGCGCACCGGGACAGGGCGATGGCTACACCTTC	CASSAPGQGDGYTF
TRBV3-1/TRBV3-2	TRBD2	TRBJ2-3	.	TGTGCCAGCAGCCACAGCGGGGGGGCCGAAGATACGCAGTATTTT	CASSHSGGAEDTQYF
TRBV14	TRBD2	TRBJ2-2	.	TGTGCCAGCAGCCAAACGAGTAGCGGGGGGTTCACCGGGGAGCTGTTTTTT	CASSQTSSGGFTGELFF
TRBV3-1/TRBV3-2	TRBD2	TRBJ2-3	.	TGTGCCAGCAGCCAAGATGCGGGGGGGACAGATACGCAGTATTTT	CASSQDAGGTDTQYF
TRBV4-1	.	TRBJ1-2	.	TGCGCCAGCAGCCAAGTGTTCCGGGGGAACTATGGCTACACCTTC	CASSQVFRGNYGYTF
TRBV7-2	TRBD2	TRBJ2-3	.	TGTGCCAGCAGTCCTAACAGCGGGGGGACGGGGGATACGCAGTATTTT	CASSPNSGGTGDTQYF
TRBV9	.	TRBJ2-3	.	TGTGCCAGCAGTCAAGTAGTAGGGAGGCCAGATACGCAGTATTTT	CASSQVVGRPDTQYF
TRBV19	TRBD1	TRBJ2-2	.	TGTGCCAGTAGTGTACAGGGGGACACCGGGGAGCTGTTTTTT	CASSVQGDTGELFF
TRBV30	.	TRBJ2-2	.	TGTGCCTGGAGTGTACTGGAGGGTACCGGGGAGCTGTTTTTT	CAWSVLEGTGELFF
TRBV6-5	.	TRBJ2-7	.	TGTGCCAGCACTAAAGGGAGGTCCTACGAGCAGTACTTC	CASTKGRSYEQYF
TRBV29-1	.	TRBJ1-1	.	TGCAGCGTTCCCCTACCCGGGACACCTAACACTGAAGCTTTCTTT	CSVPLPGTPNTEAFF
TRBV20-1	.	TRBJ2-3	.	TGCAGTGCCCCCAAAGATACGCAGTATTTT	CSAPKDTQYF
TRBV3-1/TRBV3-2	TRBD2	TRBJ2-7	.	TGTCCCAGCCGCCAAGGAGCGAACGGGGGGGTGGTGTACGAGCAGTACTTC	CPSRQGANGGVVYEQYF
TRBV29-1	TRBD2	TRBJ2-1	.	TGCAGCGGAAAAGGGCTAGCGGAGGCCGCGGATGAGCAGTTCTTC	CSGKGLAEAADEQFF
TRBV27	.	TRBJ1-2	.	TGTGCCAGCAGTTTAAGAGGGCTCGATGGCTACACCTTC	CASSLRGLDGYTF
TRBV24-1	TRBD1	TRBJ1-2	once	TGTGCCACCAGTGATCCGGGGACAGGCGACTATGGCTACACCTTC	CATSDPGTGDYGYTF
TRBV19	.	TRBJ2-2	.	TGTGCCAGTAGTATTCTTTGGGGCGCGAACACCGGGGAGCTGTTTTTT	CASSILWGANTGELFF
TRBV3-1/TRBV3-2	TRBD2	TRBJ2-3	.	TGTGCCAGCAGCCAAGAAACTAGCGGGGGTATGGGTACGCAGTATTTT	CASSQETSGGMGTQYF
TRBV5-1	.	TRBJ1-1	.	TGCGCCAGCAGCCGGGGGGGCCGGGACACTGAAGCTTTCTTT	CASSRGGRDTEAFF
TRBV14	TRBD1	TRBJ1-2	.	TGTGCCAGCAGCCAATGGGACAGGGGCTTTAACTATGGCTACACCTTC	CASSQWDRGFNYGYTF
TRBV7-6	TRBD2	TRBJ2-7	.	TGTGCCAGCAGCTTAGGATTGCGGGGGGGCTTAAACGAGCAGTACTTC	CASSLGLRGGLNEQYF
TRBV7-9	TRBD1	TRBJ1-1	.	TGTGCCAGCAGCGTCGAGACAGGGGGTATCACTGAAGCTTTCTTT	CASSVETGGITEAFF
TRBV7-2	TRBD1	TRBJ2-5	.	TGTGCCAGCAGCTCGGAGACAGGGGACGCGGCAGAGACCCAGTACTTC	CASSSETGDAAETQYF
TRBV11-2	TRBD2	TRBJ2-2	.	TGTGCCAGCAGCTTAGGCCGTCTAGCGGGGACCCACCTTCCCGGGGAGCTGTTTTTT	CASSLGRLAGTHLPGELFF
TRBV24-1	TRBD1	TRBJ2-7	.	TGTGCCACCAGTAAAACCTTTAGAGAACAGGGGGTCTACGAGCAGTACTTC	CATSKTFREQGVYEQYF
TRBV7-6	.	TRBJ2-3	.	TGTGCCAGCAGCTTAGGTAGAAAGGCCGGAGATCGCACAGATACGCAGTATTTT	CASSLGRKAGDRTDTQYF
TRBV3-1/TRBV3-2	TRBD2	TRBJ2-2	.	TGTGCCAGCAGCAGAAGACTAGCGGGGAACACCGGGGAGCTGTTTTTT	CASSRRLAGNTGELFF
TRBV27	.	TRBJ2-1	.	TGTGCCAGCAGTAGGCTAGCGCCCCCCGGGGAGCAGTTCTTC	CASSRLAPPGEQFF
TRBV30	TRBD1	TRBJ1-1	.	TGTGCCTGGAGTGAGACAGGGTGGGCGCCTGCTTTCTTT	CAWSETGWAPAFF
TRBV11-2	TRBD1	TRBJ2-5	.	TGTGCCAGCAGATGGGACAGAGGAGAGACCCAGTACTTC	CASRWDRGETQYF
TRBV18	.	TRBJ2-5	few	TGTGCCAGCTCCCCCTGGCAGGGTGGTCAAGAGACCCAGTACTTC	CASSPWQGGQETQYF
TRBV12-5	.	TRBJ1-2	.	TGTGCTAGTGGACTGGGGGCGCGAAGTGCGAGCTACACCTTC	CASGLGARSASYTF
TRBV7-2	.	TRBJ2-3	.	TGTGCCAGCAGCTTAGCGCCCGCGGCGACAGATACGCAGTATTTT	CASSLAPAATDTQYF
TRBV27	.	TRBJ2-3	.	TGTGCCAGCAGTGCTAGCTTCAGTACGCAGTATTTT	CASSASFSTQYF
TRBV4-3	.	TRBJ2-1	.	TGCGCCAGCAGTCTCGCAGGGGTAAGGAATGAGCAGTTCTTC	CASSLAGVRNEQFF
TRBV7-2	.	TRBJ2-3	many	TGTGCCAGCAGCCCGCAGGCAGGCACAGATACGCAGTATTTT	CASSPQAGTDTQYF
TRBV7-9	.	TRBJ1-1	once	TGTGCCAGCAGCTTAGGCCGGGGGGTTAGCGAAGCTTTCTTT	CASSLGRGVSEAFF
TRBV19	TRBD1	TRBJ2-5	.	TGTGCCAGCCGGGACAGCTACCAAGAGACCCAGTACTTC	CASRDSYQETQYF
TRBV30	.	TRBJ1-2	.	TGTGCCTGGATGGGGACCTACAGGGAAAACTATGGCTACACCTTC	CAWMGTYRENYGYTF
TRBV6-2/TRBV6-3	TRBD1	TRBJ1-2	.	TGTGCCAGCAGTGGTAAACCTGGACAGGGGGCTGGCTACACCTTC	CASSGKPGQGAGYTF
TRBV2	TRBD1	TRBJ2-1	few	TGTGCCAGCAGGGACCGGGACAGGGCTGTCGATGAGCAGTTCTTC	CASRDRDRAVDEQFF
TRBV4-3	TRBD2	TRBJ2-2	.	TGCGCCAGCAGCCAAGATTGGACTAGCGGGGGGTACACCGGGGAGCTGTTTTTT	CASSQDWTSGGYTGELFF
TRBV30	.	TRBJ2-7	.	TGTGCCTGGGACTACGATGGCGACGAGCAGTACTTC	CAWDYDGDEQYF
TRBV27	TRBD2	TRBJ2-7	.	TGTGCCAGCAGTCCGAAGGGACTATCGCCTACCTACGAGCAGTACTTC	CASSPKGLSPTYEQYF